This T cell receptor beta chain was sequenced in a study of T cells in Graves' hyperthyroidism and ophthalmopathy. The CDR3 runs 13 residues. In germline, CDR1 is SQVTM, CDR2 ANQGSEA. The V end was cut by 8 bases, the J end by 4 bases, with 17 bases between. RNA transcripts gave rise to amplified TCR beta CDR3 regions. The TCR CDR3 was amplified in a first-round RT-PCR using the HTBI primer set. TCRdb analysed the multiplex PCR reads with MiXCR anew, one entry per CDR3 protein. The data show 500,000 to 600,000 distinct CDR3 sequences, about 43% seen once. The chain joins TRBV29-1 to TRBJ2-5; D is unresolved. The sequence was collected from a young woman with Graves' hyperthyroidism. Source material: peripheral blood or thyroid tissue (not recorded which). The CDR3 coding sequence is TGCAGCAGGTCAGGATTTCGTGGAGAGACCCAGTACTTC. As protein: CSRSGFRGETQYF.